This T cell receptor (beta chain) derives from a study of T cells expressing NK-cell markers. Whole-study context: Sorted CD3+CD56+NKG2C+, CD3+CD56+NKG2C- and CD3+CD56-NKG2C+ T-cell subsets were beta-chain profiled.

Study observations and caveats: The leading position in the CD3+CD56-NKG2C+ fraction of several donors also went to these clonotypes. There remained a lack of clarity about HCMV specificity of expanded NKG2C+ T cell clones.

It was by 5'RACE template switching with UMIs that TCR beta cDNA was made. TCRdb reprocessed the 5' RACE reads, with one entry per CDR3 protein and no DNA. This sample's clone table lists more than 250,000 distinct CDR3 sequences. CDR3 length: 15 amino acids. Germline lookup yields CDR1 DFQATT and CDR2 SNEGSKA (reference sequence). On this clonotype itself: Its cognate antigen is unknown.

The V call is TRBV20-1, the J call TRBJ2-1; TCRdb picks TRBD1, but there is no DNA to check that call. This clonotype originated in a man between 18 and 29 years old in good health. Sequenced sample: blood T cells: a sorted CD56 or NKG2C T cell subset, CD4+ or CD8+ T cells, or bulk PBMC T cells (not recorded which). The CDR3 loop reads CSAMRGGLRDNEQFF.